A single sample gave rise to the 32 T cell receptor beta chains below, sequenced in a study of T cells in Graves' hyperthyroidism and ophthalmopathy. There were TCR beta CDR3 regions amplified from RNA transcripts. An initial round of RT-PCR targeting the TCR CDR3 relied on the HTBI primer set. TCRdb ran MiXCR on the multiplex PCR reads and lists one entry per CDR3 protein. In the table there are 700,000 to 850,000 distinct CDR3 sequences, just over 35% of which are singletons. Material: blood. These receptors originate from a woman aged 40 to 50 with Graves' hyperthyroidism.

A remark on this clonotype: One end of the junction is discordant with germline, which a read error may explain. The gene calls are TRBV12-3 or TRBV12-4 and TRBJ2-5; 9 bases match TRBD1. There are 17 residues in the CDR3. The CDR3 spells CASSLAGTGPTGKTQYF. CDR3 in DNA: TGTGCCAGCAGCTTAGCCGGGACAGGGCCCACAGGGAAGACCCAGTACTTC.

This clonotype has a count of ten or more. The rearrangement joins TRBV20-1 to TRBJ1-2; 10 bases map to TRBD1. Germline V CDR1 and CDR2: DFQATT, SNEGSKA (reference sequence). This CDR3 is built from 13 residues. V lost 4 bases and J lost 4; bases outside the gene matches: 3. CDR3 sequence reads: CSATGTGVYGYTF. The DNA for the CDR3 is TGCAGTGCTACCGGGACAGGGGTCTATGGCTACACCTTC.

The gene calls are TRBV28 and TRBJ2-6; no definite D call. The CDR3 has 12 residues. Germline values: CDR1 MDHEN, CDR2 SYDVKM. V gave up 6 bases and J gave up 2 bases, with 2 bases separating them. The CDR3 sequence: CASRPGANVLTF. CDR3 sequence (DNA): TGTGCCAGCAGGCCTGGGGCCAACGTCCTGACTTTC.

This clonotype was recorded many times. The gene calls are TRBV7-2 and TRBJ2-5; 8 bases fit TRBD2. V gave up 4 bases and J gave up 1 base; unmatched junction bases: 2. The length of the CDR3 is 14 residues. CDR1 is SGHTA, CDR2 FQGNSA, per germline. CDR3 coding DNA: TGTGCCAGCAGCTCAACTAGCGGCCAAGAGACCCAGTACTTC. It specifies CASSSTSGQETQYF. Full variable domain (remainder filled in from reference TRBV7-2 and TRBJ2-5): GAGVSQSPSNKVTEKGKDVELRCDPISGHTALYWYRQSLGQGLEFLIYFQGNSAPDKSGLPSDRFSAERTGGSVSTLTIQRTQQEDSAVYLCASSSTSGQETQYFGPGTRLLVL.

This clonotype was seen at least ten times. In DNA form, the CDR3 reads TGTGCCAGCAGCCCAGGGGGCGAGCAGTACTTC. This gives the protein CASSPGGEQYF. The gene calls are TRBV12-3 or TRBV12-4 and TRBJ2-7; 7 nucleotides match TRBD1. With V trimmed by 6 bases and J by 6 bases, 2 bases remained unmatched. This CDR3 has 11 residues.

This clonotype was seen a few times. The gene calls are TRBV28 and TRBJ2-7; no definite D call. From germline, CDR1 is MDHEN and CDR2 SYDVKM. The CDR3 covers 14 residues. The V and J ends lost 5 bases and 2 bases respectively, with 13 bases between them. The CDR3 DNA follows: TGTGCCAGCAGTCCGTCGACACAGACCTACGAGCAGTACTTC. As protein: CASSPSTQTYEQYF. The full variable domain, completed using reference TRBV28 and TRBJ2-7, is DVKVTQSSRYLVKRTGEKVFLECVQDMDHENMFWYRQDPGLGLRLIYFSYDVKMKEKGDIPEGYSVSREKKERFSLILESASTNQTSMYLCASSPSTQTYEQYFGPGTRLTVT.

The CDR3: CASSETGTGLETQYF. CDR3 sequence (DNA): TGTGCCAGCAGCGAGACCGGGACAGGGTTGGAGACCCAGTACTTC. The chain employs TRBV5-6 and TRBJ2-5; TRBD1 aligns across 9 bases. The V and J ends lost 4 bases and 5 bases, in that order; junction bases with no gene match: 9. Germline CDR1 SGHDT, CDR2 YYEEEE. The CDR3 has 15 residues.

This rearrangement joins TRBV24-1 to TRBJ2-7, with 10 bases identical to TRBD1. Germline CDR1 reads KGHDR; CDR2 reads SFDVKD. This CDR3 region has 13 residues. V shed 9 bases and J 7 bases; nucleotides not matched to a gene: 8. The CDR3 region is CATGSGQGVEQYF. In nucleotides, the CDR3 is TGTGCCACCGGGTCCGGACAGGGGGTGGAGCAGTACTTC.

J is TRBJ1-6 and V is TRBV19; no clear D gene. CDR3 size: 12 residues. V lost 5 bases to trimming and J lost 11 bases, with 10 bases between them. Per the germline V gene, CDR1 is LNHDA and CDR2 is SQIVND (reference sequence). CDR3 loop: CASSLGNPPLHF. The CDR3 DNA reads TGTGCCAGTAGTCTGGGAAATCCACCCCTCCACTTT.

The genes are TRBV19 and TRBJ2-7; D not resolved. This CDR3 is 12 amino acids long. Germline CDR1 LNHDA, CDR2 SQIVND (reference sequence). The V end was cut by 8 bases, the J end by 2 bases, with 10 bases between. The CDR3 loop is CASGTDAYEQYF. The CDR3 DNA reads as TGTGCCAGTGGTACGGACGCCTACGAGCAGTACTTC.

In this sample, this clonotype turned up many times. This chain joins TRBV9 and TRBJ2-7; maybe TRBD1 (6 bases). CDR3 length equals 14 residues. The V gene lost 3 bases and the J gene lost 5 bases, with 15 bases spanning the gap. Looked up from germline, CDR1 is SGDLS and CDR2 is YYNGEE. DNA of the CDR3: TGTGCCAGCAGCGCTACAGGGAGAACGAACGAGCAGTACTTC. Translated, it gives CASSATGRTNEQYF.

The J gene is TRBJ1-4, the V gene TRBV10-2; D is unresolved. CDR1 and CDR2 (germline): WSHSY, SAAADI. This CDR3 spans 12 amino acids. Between the trimmed V and J ends, which lost 1 base and 14 bases, there was a span of 11 bases. CDR3 sequence: CASSELGSRLFF. The CDR3 nucleotides read TGCGCCAGCAGTGAGTTGGGGTCTCGGCTGTTTTTT.

Ten or more counts support this clonotype. The V and J genes are TRBV10-3 and TRBJ2-7; a possible D gene is TRBD1 (6 bases). V lost 5 bases to trimming and J lost 2 bases, with 10 bases between them. Germline V gives CDR1 ENHRY, CDR2 SYGVKD. This CDR3 comprises 13 residues. CDR3 amino acids: CAISTRTAYEQYF. CDR3 bases: TGTGCCATCAGTACGAGGACAGCCTACGAGCAGTACTTC.

The rearrangement uses TRBV20-1 and TRBJ2-7, with 9 bases aligning to TRBD2. The J segment lost 7 bases and the V segment lost 6 bases, leaving 16 bases of the junction unmatched. The CDR3 has 15 residues. Germline-derived CDR1 and CDR2 are DFQATT and SNEGSKA (reference sequence). The CDR3 loop reads CSAILSGRPYNEQYF. CDR3 coding DNA: TGCAGTGCCATATTAAGCGGGAGGCCCTACAATGAGCAGTACTTC.

The chain has TRBV29-1 and TRBJ2-2, with D perhaps matching TRBD2 (6 bases). With 1 base removed from V and 6 bases from J, the gap between germline ends came to 15 bases. Germline V gene lookup returns CDR1 SQVTM and CDR2 ANQGSEA. CDR3 length: 15 amino acids. For the CDR3, the DNA is TGCAGCGTTGAAGCGGCGGGGTCCCTCCCCGGGGAGCTGTTTTTT. As protein: CSVEAAGSLPGELFF.

V usage is TRBV12-3 or TRBV12-4 and J usage is TRBJ2-7; tentative D call: TRBD2 (5 bases). This CDR3 spans 15 amino acids. Trimming took off 4 bases at V and 3 bases at J, with 16 bases between the two ends. Written as DNA, the CDR3 is TGTGCCAGCAGTTCAGCTTTAGGACGGGACTACGAGCAGTACTTC. Encoded protein: CASSSALGRDYEQYF.

This clonotype was found a few times. V and J are TRBV19 and TRBJ1-2; 7 bases agree with TRBD1. This CDR3 spans 14 amino acids. Trimming at V came to 9 bases and at J to 8 bases, leaving 15 bases not matched to a gene. The germline V gene has CDR1 LNHDA and CDR2 SQIVND (reference sequence). The DNA of the CDR3 is TGTGCCAGCCTCGATTGGGACAGTTCGACCGGCTACACCTTC. Its protein product is CASLDWDSSTGYTF. The full variable domain, completed using reference TRBV19 and TRBJ1-2, is DGGITQSPKYLFRKEGQNVTLSCEQNLNHDAMYWYRQDPGQGLRLIYYSQIVNDFQKGDIAEGYSVSREKKESFPLTVTSAQKNPTAFYLCASLDWDSSTGYTFGSGTRLTVV.

This clonotype has more than one count but fewer than ten. The chain combines TRBV5-8 with TRBJ1-1; D remains ambiguous. The CDR3 covers 15 residues. Between the trimmed V and J ends, which lost 0 bases and 1 base, there was a span of 10 bases. The germline V gene encodes CDR1 SGHTS and CDR2 YDEGEE. The CDR3 loop is CASSLALDGNTEAFF. DNA of the CDR3: TGTGCCAGCAGCTTGGCCCTCGACGGGAACACTGAAGCTTTCTTT.

This clonotype appeared many times. This chain uses TRBV10-3 with TRBJ2-7; D is undetermined. Germline loops: CDR1 ENHRY, CDR2 SYGVKD. Trimming pared 10 bases from V and 3 bases from J, leaving 19 bases between. The CDR3 covers 14 residues. CDR3 sequence (DNA): TGTGCCACCTACCCAGGAGAAGGATACTACGAGCAGTACTTC. Its translation is CATYPGEGYYEQYF.

The table lists this clonotype with a count of one. The chain has TRBV7-2 and TRBJ1-2; tentative D call: TRBD1 (6 bases). V was shortened by 5 bases and J by 1 base, with 14 bases between the two germline ends. CDR1 and CDR2 (germline): SGHTA, FQGNSA. The CDR3 covers 15 residues. The CDR3 bases are TGTGCCAGCAGCCACGGAAGGACAGATAACTATGGCTACACCTTC. This translates into CASSHGRTDNYGYTF.

This clonotype has ten or more counts. The chain combines TRBV7-9 with TRBJ2-5; perhaps D is TRBD1 or TRBD2 (5 bases each). This CDR3 spans 15 amino acids. Germline CDR1 SEHNR, CDR2 FQNEAQ (reference sequence). V was cut by 4 bases and J by 7 bases, with 19 bases left in between. As DNA, the CDR3 is TGTGCCAGCAGCTCCTTCGACCGGGGCCCTAGGACCCAGTACTTC. Encoded protein: CASSSFDRGPRTQYF.

V gene TRBV10-3 combines with J gene TRBJ1-3, with TRBD1 as a possible D gene (5 bases). The V and J ends lost 6 bases and 8 bases respectively, with 8 bases between them. This CDR3 has 11 residues. Germline loops: CDR1 ENHRY, CDR2 SYGVKD. The CDR3 loop reads CAIRTVHTIYF. In DNA form, the CDR3 reads TGTGCCATCAGGACAGTTCACACCATATATTTT.

This clonotype was counted once. This chain connects TRBV11-1 to TRBJ1-4; possible D gene TRBD1, 5 bases. This CDR3 has 15 residues. With 6 bases removed from V and 7 bases from J, the gap between germline ends came to 18 bases. Germline lookup yields CDR1 SGHAT and CDR2 FQDESV (reference sequence). The CDR3 protein is CASRPKQAGSEKLFF. CDR3 bases: TGTGCCAGCAGACCGAAACAGGCCGGTAGTGAAAAACTGTTTTTT.

This chain connects TRBV19 to TRBJ1-1; D not certain. The V end was cut by 7 bases, the J end by 8 bases, with 23 bases between. Germline V gene data show CDR1 as LNHDA and CDR2 as SQIVND (reference sequence). The CDR3 has 15 amino acids. CDR3 in DNA: TGTGCCAGTACTCCAGCCTTGGGCCTAGTAAAAGAAGCTTTCTTT. It specifies CASTPALGLVKEAFF.

The chain employs TRBV20-1 and TRBJ2-7; TRBD1 matches 8 bases. The CDR3 sequence is 15 residues long. After removal of 2 bases from V and 2 bases from J, the junction contained 8 bases not matched to a gene. The germline gives CDR1 DFQATT, CDR2 SNEGSKA (reference sequence). CDR3 nucleotide sequence: TGCAGTGCTAGACCAAACCGGGACAGGACCTACGAGCAGTACTTC. Translation: CSARPNRDRTYEQYF.

On this clonotype: At one boundary the junction diverges from the germline segment, which might be a read error. The genes are TRBV24-1 and TRBJ1-2, with D possibly being TRBD1 (5 bases). This CDR3 is 14 amino acids long. Germline assignment: CDR1 KGHDR and CDR2 SFDVKD. CDR3 in amino acids: CASSKGQGLGGYTF. CDR3 nucleotide sequence: TGTGCCAGCAGTAAGGGGCAGGGCCTAGGAGGCTACACCTTC.

CDR3 protein: CASSVTEPGELFF. CDR3 DNA: TGTGCCAGCAGCGTAACCGAGCCCGGGGAGCTGTTTTTT. The V call is TRBV9, the J call TRBJ2-2, with D uncertain. In germline, CDR1 is SGDLS, CDR2 YYNGEE. The V end lost 1 base, the J end lost 6 bases, and 7 bases lay between the germline ends. The CDR3 consists of 13 residues.

This clonotype was detected many times. The chain employs TRBV7-2 and TRBJ2-7, with unresolved D. The ends were cut back, 4 bases at V and 1 base at J, with 5 bases in the middle. This CDR3 is built from 12 residues. Germline V gene lookup returns CDR1 SGHTA and CDR2 FQGNSA. The CDR3 coding sequence is TGTGCCAGCAGCTCCGTATCCTACGAGCAGTACTTC. Protein: CASSSVSYEQYF.

This clonotype was observed a few times. The chain carries TRBV4-1 and TRBJ2-7; TRBD2 might be the D (6 bases). The CDR3 sequence is 16 residues long. V gave up 4 bases and J gave up 3 bases, with 19 bases separating them. CDR1 is MGHRA, CDR2 YSYEKL, per germline. The CDR3 protein is CASSPYPGDPFYEQYF. The CDR3 DNA follows: TGCGCCAGCAGCCCCTACCCGGGGGACCCGTTCTACGAGCAGTACTTC.

The V call is TRBV7-2, the J call TRBJ1-5; D not certain. The V and J ends lost 3 bases and 0 bases respectively, with 9 bases between them. The CDR3 loop spans 15 amino acids. From germline, CDR1 is SGHTA and CDR2 FQGNSA. The CDR3 coding sequence is TGTGCCAGCAGCTTGTTTATTATTAGCAATCAGCCCCAGCATTTT. Amino acid sequence: CASSLFIISNQPQHF.

This clonotype was detected a few times. This chain uses TRBV2 with TRBJ1-6, with D maybe TRBD1 (5 bases). The V end lost 5 bases, the J end lost 9 bases, and 17 bases lay between the germline ends. Germline CDR1 SNHLY, CDR2 FYNNEI. The CDR3 spans 15 residues. The CDR3 nucleotides are TGTGCCAGCAGTTTAGGTGGGGGGGTGACTTCACCCCTCCACTTT. Translated, it gives CASSLGGGVTSPLHF.

The J gene is TRBJ1-1, the V gene TRBV6-5, with a tentative D call TRBD1 (5 bases). V shed 0 bases and J shed 0 bases, with 8 bases lying between them. The CDR3 has 15 amino acids. Germline V gene data show CDR1 as MNHEY and CDR2 as SVGAGI. The CDR3 region is CASSYSQGVNTEAFF. DNA for the CDR3: TGTGCCAGCAGTTACTCGCAAGGGGTGAACACTGAAGCTTTCTTT.